This TCR beta chain was recorded in a study of blood T cell repertoires in COVID-19. Background on the study: Donors in the United States, Italy and Spain gave samples during acute or convalescent COVID-19. The cDNA or gDNA used as material had been derived from T cells, B-cell-depleted T cells, or PBMCs.

Profiling relied on immunoSEQ multiplex PCR, and the TCRdb table lists in-frame clones only, not all of them. The table has about 310,000 clones, roughly 86% seen once. This study enrolled people aged about 18 to 100 from around 25 US geographic areas. The recovered donors of Cohort 3 showed two negative PCRs, clearance, or symptom resolution. Specimen: PBMCs or T cells enriched from blood (not recorded which). The sequence came from a woman younger than 45 who had recovered from COVID-19.

Here the CDR3 reads CASSQGQGWYEQYF. The CDR3, as DNA: TGTGCCAGCAGCCAAGGACAGGGCTGGTACGAGCAGTACTTC. The chain uses TRBV11-1 and TRBJ2-7, with 8 bases fitting TRBD1. Trimming cost V 5 bases and J 4 bases; bases outside gene matches: 7. Germline loops: CDR1 SGHAT, CDR2 FQDESV (reference sequence). This CDR3 has 14 residues.